This T cell receptor (beta chain) was sequenced during a study of shared clonotypes between healthy human individuals (dated by TCRdb to the early 2020s). Looking at the study overall: The cohort comprised a couple of women and a few men aged 18 to 49 years. Per donor, leukapheresis produced somewhere between about 0.9 and 9.5 billion PBMCs. To estimate repertoire size and how much clonotype sharing occurs between individuals, the study deeply sequenced the blood TCR repertoires of about five healthy adults. Per donor, three plates each were used for CD4 naive and CD4 memory, two for CD8 naive, and one for CD8 memory. To increase sequencing depth and limit assay-specific biases, TCR repertoire library preparation and sequencing were carried out by different laboratories using diverse techniques. Overall study results and their limits: Even with the large sequencing depth, rarefaction of the sorted-subset datasets indicated that sequencing was incomplete. Compared with non-shared clonotypes, the clonotypes found in all four sorted-subset donors had higher generation probabilities. Only blood was sampled, and tissue TCR repertoires likely differ from those in blood. Larger estimated clonotype richness was generally found for naive subsets than for memory subsets. Pairwise subsampling led to the expectation that sequencing depth would affect the degree of clonotype sharing among donors. About 4.5% of naive CD4, more than 3% of naive CD8, approximately 2.2% of memory CD4, and 0.35% to 0.4% of memory CD8 clonotypes were shared across a few donors. Because the study included a small number of donors, the genetic and exposure-history diversity represented was limited.

The donors were healthy, HIV-negative adults who had no recently reported acute infections or vaccinations. Every donor was a Caucasian adult residing in Nashville, Tennessee, USA. CD4+ T cells were enriched through magnetic negative selection, after which naive cells were positively selected on CD45RA and the remaining negative fraction served as the memory subset. Blood was collected by leukapheresis, and PBMCs were isolated by Ficoll-Histopaque density gradient centrifugation and then cryopreserved in liquid nitrogen vapor phase. Analytical flow cytometry was used to check the purity and quantity of every magnetically sorted T cell population. Genomic DNA was isolated from every sorted fraction and measured by UV absorbance on a Nanodrop 2000c. A remark on this clone: Its target antigen remains unknown. No per-base quality is available; no much larger clone lies one base away.

The CDR3 numbers 15 residues from cysteine through phenylalanine. The kept DNA is CDR3 alone, 45 bases in frame from the first base. For CDR1 and CDR2, the germline V gene lists SGHRS and YFSETQ. V is pruned by 0 bases and J by 5 bases, leaving 4 bases of the junction without a gene match. Using the deep immunoSEQ assay, multiplex PCR amplified TCR CDR3 regions from genomic DNA. For each cell subset, the extracted genomic DNA was distributed evenly across all wells of several immunoSEQ 96-well plates, and each plate served as one replicate. Each replicate PCR for sorted subsets received about 200 ng genomic DNA, equal to roughly 30,000 T cell genomes. Purified libraries were measured with a Qubit 3.0 fluorometer, size-checked on a Bioanalyzer 2100, and measured again with the KAPA Library Quantification kit. Every immunoSEQ 96-well plate was sequenced on a dedicated single-read 150-cycle Illumina NextSeq 550 flow cell. Per the original workflow: Because only junctional sequences without quality scores were contained in the immunoSEQ output, filtering matching that applied to full-length reads could not be performed. To assign V/J genes and CDR3, sequences were annotated against IMGT germline references using PyIR, a Python wrapper for IgBLAST v1.9. Reads were removed for weak V/J assignments (E-value above 1e-6), missing CDR3, stop codons, out-of-frame junctions, or ambiguous translated residues. V3J clonotypes were defined as sequences sharing the same inferred V gene, J gene, and CDR3 amino acid sequence. Percentage overlap between repertoires was computed as shared unique clonotypes divided by the size of the smaller repertoire. RTK rarefaction, the Chao1 estimator, and Recon v2.1 estimates of unobserved clonotypes were used to assess repertoire richness. Generation probabilities for all TCRbeta clonotypes obtained by the gDNA method from several donors were computed using OLGA. TCRdb provides this immuneACCESS table in a form limited to in-frame rearrangements. Some clones are lacking; in checked studies, under half of them reflect an unresolved V gene, and why the rest are absent is not known. The V and J calls and clone size were taken over from that table, and D and trimming were inferred from the DNA. The sample includes over a million clones, with about 98% observed a single time. The ten top clones hold roughly 0.4% of the sample.

This clonotype was sampled from a man aged 25-40 years in good health. Material for sequencing was naive CD4+ T cells sorted from blood. This specimen's cell subset or site label, interpreted: CD45RA+ positively selected. This sequence uses TRBV5-1 and TRBJ2-1; TRBD1 aligns with 8 central bases. The sequence in DNA is TGCGCCAGCAGCTTGGATACAGGGGGGCACAATGAGCAGTTCTTC. Translated, it gives CASSLDTGGHNEQFF.